Listed below are T cell receptor beta chains from one sample, sequenced in a study of shared clonotypes between healthy human individuals. Clones were sequenced by immunoSEQ multiplex PCR, and TCRdb holds only the in-frame ones, with some missing. This table holds about a million clones, approximately 77% found once. Sample: memory CD4+ T cells from PBMCs. The origin of the receptors is a man between 18 and 29 years old in good health. Some clones in this sample may be carry-over from other donors' samples. The CDR3 runs from the conserved cysteine through the conserved F or W. A D gene is named only where the DNA matches it firmly. Clone size is stated in some rows and not others, as once, few, many or a class when expanded.

15	TRBJ2-1	-	-	TRBV19	CASSTTSLGFNEQFF	TGTGCCAGTAGTACAACCAGCCTGGGGTTCAATGAGCAGTTCTTC
13	TRBJ2-7	-	-	TRBV30	CAWSVQGLYEQYF	TGTGCCTGGAGTGTACAGGGCCTATACGAGCAGTACTTC
15	TRBJ2-1	-	TRBD2	TRBV11-2	CASSKLAGGSNEQFF	TGTGCCAGCAGCAAACTAGCGGGAGGTAGTAATGAGCAGTTCTTC
15	TRBJ1-2	-	TRBD1	TRBV18	CASSPGTGANYGYTF	TGTGCCAGCTCACCGGGGACAGGGGCGAACTATGGCTACACCTTC
14	TRBJ2-5	-	-	TRBV28	CASSSRNNQETQYF	TGTGCCAGCAGTTCCCGGAATAACCAAGAGACCCAGTACTTC
14	TRBJ2-6	few	-	TRBV5-1	CASSLEGGANVLTF	TGCGCCAGCAGCTTGGAGGGTGGGGCCAACGTCCTGACTTTC
13	TRBJ2-2	-	-	TRBV4-3	CASSQEERRELFF	TGCGCCAGCAGCCAAGAAGAAAGGAGGGAGCTGTTTTTT
15	TRBJ2-3	-	TRBD2	TRBV27	CASSFLAGATDTQYF	TGTGCCAGCAGTTTCTTAGCGGGAGCAACAGATACGCAGTATTTT
15	TRBJ1-2	-	TRBD1	TRBV2	CASRTGQGTYYGYTF	TGTGCCAGCAGGACAGGACAGGGGACTTACTATGGCTACACCTTC
15	TRBJ2-7	many	TRBD2	TRBV10-3	CAAGRAGLAGYEQYF	TGTGCCGCCGGACGGGCGGGACTAGCAGGCTACGAGCAGTACTTC
14	TRBJ2-7	-	TRBD1	TRBV7-6	CASSFEQGAGEQYF	TGTGCCAGCAGCTTCGAACAGGGGGCGGGCGAGCAGTACTTC
12	TRBJ2-3	few	-	TRBV5-4	CASSVLADTQYF	TGTGCCAGCAGCGTGCTAGCGGATACGCAGTATTTT
11	TRBJ1-4	-	-	TRBV28	CASWGGKELFF	TGTGCCAGCTGGGGGGGCAAGGAACTGTTTTTT
15	TRBJ2-2	-	-	TRBV28	CASTQVTGDTGELFF	TGTGCCAGCACCCAGGTCACGGGGGACACCGGGGAGCTGTTTTTT
14	TRBJ2-7	-	-	TRBV4-3	CASSLDRYSYEQYF	TGCGCCAGCAGCCTCGACCGGTACTCCTACGAGCAGTACTTC
12	TRBJ2-7	-	-	TRBV11-2	CASSLGGSGQYF	TGTGCCAGCAGCTTGGGGGGTTCCGGGCAGTACTTC
12	TRBJ2-1	-	TRBD2	TRBV19	CASSIGGRGQFF	TGTGCCAGTAGTATAGGCGGGAGGGGGCAGTTCTTC
14	TRBJ2-6	-	-	TRBV11-2	CASSLQTGANVLTF	TGTGCCAGCAGCTTGCAGACTGGGGCCAACGTCCTGACTTTC
16	TRBJ2-2	-	-	TRBV29-1	CSAEVGAPPHTGELFF	TGCAGCGCCGAAGTGGGAGCCCCACCCCACACCGGGGAGCTGTTTTTT
16	TRBJ2-1	-	TRBD2	TRBV11-2	CASSSLLAGGYNEQFF	TGTGCCAGCAGCTCCCTACTAGCGGGAGGTTACAATGAGCAGTTCTTC
19	TRBJ2-1	-	TRBD2	TRBV4-1	CASSQDIGVGGRPYNEQFF	TGCGCCAGCAGCCAAGATATAGGAGTTGGCGGGAGACCCTACAATGAGCAGTTCTTC
14	TRBJ2-1	-	TRBD2	TRBV7-2	CASSLVAGVHEQFF	TGTGCCAGCAGCTTAGTAGCGGGAGTCCATGAGCAGTTCTTC
15	TRBJ2-3	-	TRBD2	TRBV30	CAWERLAGATDTQYF	TGTGCCTGGGAGAGACTAGCGGGAGCGACGGATACGCAGTATTTT
13	TRBJ1-5	-	-	TRBV19	CASQGSGNQPQHF	TGTGCCAGTCAGGGGTCGGGCAATCAGCCCCAGCATTTT
15	TRBJ2-2	few	-	TRBV18	CASSPPAANTGELFF	TGTGCCAGCTCACCACCTGCTGCGAACACCGGGGAGCTGTTTTTT
10	TRBJ1-4	-	-	TRBV20-1	CSAEDEKLFF	TGCAGTGCCGAGGATGAAAAACTGTTTTTT
16	TRBJ2-5	-	TRBD2	TRBV2	CASTSFSPAGQETQYF	TGTGCCAGCACTTCCTTTTCTCCAGCGGGACAAGAGACCCAGTACTTC
15	TRBJ2-7	-	-	TRBV28	CASKQPSGKNYEQYF	TGTGCCAGCAAACAGCCCTCCGGGAAAAACTACGAGCAGTACTTC
16	TRBJ1-5	-	-	TRBV15	CATSRAVGRVGQPQHF	TGTGCCACCAGCAGAGCTGTCGGCAGGGTGGGGCAGCCCCAGCATTTT
13	TRBJ1-5	few	-	TRBV2	CASRGQTNQPQHF	TGTGCCAGCAGAGGACAGACTAATCAGCCCCAGCATTTT